This T cell receptor (beta chain) was recorded in a study of blood T cells in healthy people across ages. Study-level findings and limits: Older age went with lower TCR beta diversity per million T cells, in a roughly linear way.

A second PCR, run for about 7 to 11 cycles, used a sample-barcoded 5' primer plus a J-beta primer mix. TCRdb analysed the 5' RACE reads with MiXCR anew, one entry per CDR3 protein. The data show hundreds of thousands of distinct CDR3 sequences, with over 40% seen just once and about 13% held by the top ten. The germline V and J ends were trimmed by 0 bases and 6 bases, with 17 bases remaining between them. CDR3 length: 16 residues. Germline values: CDR1 SGDLS, CDR2 YYNGEE. As for this clonotype: Its target is unknown.

This receptor was obtained from a woman older than 75 in good health. The chain recombines TRBV9 with TRBJ2-3, with D maybe TRBD2 (6 bases). Material for sequencing was blood. CDR3 coding DNA: TGTGCCAGCAGCGTAGCTAGCGTTGTAAGGGTGGATACGCAGTATTTT. It codes for CASSVASVVRVDTQYF.